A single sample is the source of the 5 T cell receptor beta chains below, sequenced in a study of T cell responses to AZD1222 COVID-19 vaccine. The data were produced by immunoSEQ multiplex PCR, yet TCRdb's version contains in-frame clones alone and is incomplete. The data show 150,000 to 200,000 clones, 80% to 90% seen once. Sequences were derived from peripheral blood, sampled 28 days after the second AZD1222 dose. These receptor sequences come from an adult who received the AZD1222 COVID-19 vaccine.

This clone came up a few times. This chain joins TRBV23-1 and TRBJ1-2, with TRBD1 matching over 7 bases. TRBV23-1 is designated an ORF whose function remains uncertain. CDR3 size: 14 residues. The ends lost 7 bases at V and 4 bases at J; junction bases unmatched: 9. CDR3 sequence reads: CASTWIDRAYGYTF. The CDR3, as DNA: TGCGCCAGCACCTGGATCGACAGGGCCTATGGCTACACCTTC.

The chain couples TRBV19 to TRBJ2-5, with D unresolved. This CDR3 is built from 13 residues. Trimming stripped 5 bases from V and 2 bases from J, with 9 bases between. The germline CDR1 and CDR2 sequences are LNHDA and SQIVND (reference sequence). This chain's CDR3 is CASSFQLQETQYF. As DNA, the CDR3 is TGTGCCAGTAGTTTTCAGCTACAAGAGACCCAGTACTTC.

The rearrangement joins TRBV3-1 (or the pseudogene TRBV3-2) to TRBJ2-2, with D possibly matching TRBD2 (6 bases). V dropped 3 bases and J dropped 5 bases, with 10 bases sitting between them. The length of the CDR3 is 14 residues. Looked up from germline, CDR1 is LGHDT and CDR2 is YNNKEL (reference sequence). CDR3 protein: CASSQVGGTGELFF. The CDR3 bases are TGTGCCAGCAGCCAGGTCGGGGGTACCGGGGAGCTGTTTTTT.

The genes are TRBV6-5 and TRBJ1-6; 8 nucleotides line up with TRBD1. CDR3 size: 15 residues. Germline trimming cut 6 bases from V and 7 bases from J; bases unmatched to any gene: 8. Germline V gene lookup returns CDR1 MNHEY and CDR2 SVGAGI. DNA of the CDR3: TGTGCCAGCAGACCCGACAGGGGCGGCAATTCACCCCTCCACTTT. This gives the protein CASRPDRGGNSPLHF.

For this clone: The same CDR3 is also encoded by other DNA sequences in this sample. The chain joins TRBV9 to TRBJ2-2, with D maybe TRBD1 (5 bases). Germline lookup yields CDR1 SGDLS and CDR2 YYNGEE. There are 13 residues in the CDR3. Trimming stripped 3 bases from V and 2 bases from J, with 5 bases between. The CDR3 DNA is TGTGCCAGCAGCGGGGGCAACACCGGGGAGCTGTTTTTT. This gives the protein CASSGGNTGELFF. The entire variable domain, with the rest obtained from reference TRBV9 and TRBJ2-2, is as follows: DSGVTQTPKHLITATGQRVTLRCSPRSGDLSVYWYQQSLDQGLQFLIQYYNGEERAKGNILERFSAQQFPDLHSELNLSSLELGDSALYFCASSGGNTGELFFGEGSRLTVL.